Listed below are T cell receptor beta chains from one sample, sequenced in a study of T cell repertoires in cytomegalovirus infection. TCRdb re-called the reads through MiXCR, storing one row per CDR3 protein. The data show around 740,000 distinct CDR3 sequences, approximately 34% seen once. Sample: PBMCs. The receptors were gathered from a human donor in good health (CMV status not recorded). Some clones in this sample may be carry-over from other donors' samples. The CDR3 runs from the conserved cysteine through the conserved F or W. The order of the fields is V gene, D gene, J gene, clone size, CDR3 protein, CDR3 DNA. D genes are given only for firm matches. The size of a clone is reported for some rows only, either as once, few or many, or as a class for expanded clones.

>TRBV10-3|TRBD1|TRBJ1-3|.
CAISEGGQAEGNTIYF
TGTGCCATCAGTGAAGGGGGACAGGCCGAAGGAAACACCATATATTTT
>TRBV4-1|.|TRBJ2-1|few
CASSQKGGVDYNEQFF
TGCGCCAGCAGCCAAAAGGGAGGAGTGGACTACAATGAGCAGTTCTTC
>TRBV12-3/TRBV12-4|.|TRBJ1-5|.
CASSFIRGGGNQPQHF
TGTGCCAGCAGTTTTATCCGGGGGGGCGGCAATCAGCCCCAGCATTTT
>TRBV20-1|TRBD1|TRBJ2-1|.
CSAVKTGTGAYNEQFF
TGCAGTGCCGTAAAAACCGGGACAGGGGCATACAATGAGCAGTTCTTC
>TRBV12-3/TRBV12-4|TRBD2|TRBJ2-2|many
CASSLGLAATGELFF
TGTGCCAGCAGTTTAGGGCTAGCGGCCACCGGGGAGCTGTTTTTT
>TRBV7-2|.|TRBJ2-4|few
CASSLETALAKNIQYF
TGTGCCAGCAGCTTAGAGACGGCACTAGCCAAAAACATTCAGTACTTC
>TRBV9|.|TRBJ2-7|.
CASSVGERYPYEQYF
TGTGCCAGCAGCGTAGGGGAGCGATACCCCTACGAGCAGTACTTC
>TRBV19|.|TRBJ1-4|.
CAKTTATNEKLFF
TGTGCCAAAACCACGGCAACTAATGAAAAACTGTTTTTT
>TRBV10-3|TRBD2|TRBJ2-5|.
CAIRGSGGAVETQYF
TGTGCCATCAGAGGTTCCGGGGGGGCCGTGGAGACCCAGTACTTC
>TRBV7-9|.|TRBJ2-5|.
CASSLDRRLEETQYF
TGTGCCAGCAGCTTAGATCGCCGGCTAGAAGAGACCCAGTACTTC
>TRBV7-7|TRBD2|TRBJ2-1|few
CASSPNSGRGGRQFF
TGTGCTAGCAGCCCAAATAGCGGGAGAGGTGGAAGGCAGTTCTTC
>TRBV20-1|TRBD2|TRBJ2-3|once
CSARVSGSITDTQYF
TGCAGTGCTAGAGTCAGCGGGAGTATCACAGATACGCAGTATTTT
>TRBV2|TRBD1|TRBJ2-7|few
CASTTGQGADEQYF
TGTGCCAGCACCACGGGACAGGGGGCCGACGAGCAGTACTTC
>TRBV10-1|.|TRBJ2-7|few
CASSEVGTHEQYF
TGCGCCAGCAGTGAGGTGGGGACCCACGAGCAGTACTTC
>TRBV6-1|.|TRBJ1-6|few
CASSEAAKNSPLHF
TGTGCCAGCAGTGAAGCGGCGAAAAATTCACCCCTCCACTTT
>TRBV27|.|TRBJ1-1|few
CASSLRALPNTEAFF
TGTGCCAGCAGTTTAAGGGCCCTACCGAACACTGAAGCTTTCTTT
>TRBV28|.|TRBJ1-3|few
CASVQGGNTIYF
TGTGCCAGCGTTCAGGGGGGAAACACCATATATTTT
>TRBV10-1|TRBD1|TRBJ2-5|few
CASSESGRTGVETQYF
TGCGCCAGCAGTGAGTCGGGGAGGACAGGGGTGGAGACCCAGTACTTC
>TRBV5-1|.|TRBJ2-7|.
CASSAGWAYEQYF
TGCGCCAGCTCTGCCGGGTGGGCTTACGAGCAGTACTTC
>TRBV6-6|.|TRBJ1-3|.
CASSYGVPRGSGNTIYF
TGTGCCAGCAGTTACGGTGTCCCCCGGGGCTCTGGAAACACCATATATTTT
>TRBV27|TRBD2|TRBJ2-1|few
CASSLSAGVVYNEQFF
TGTGCCAGCAGTTTATCAGCGGGGGTTGTCTACAATGAGCAGTTCTTC
>TRBV11-1|.|TRBJ1-1|.
CASSTRTWTEAFF
TGTGCCAGCAGCACTCGGACATGGACTGAAGCTTTCTTT
>TRBV19|.|TRBJ2-7|few
CASSTRHKSIYEQYF
TGTGCCAGTAGTACCAGGCATAAAAGCATCTACGAGCAGTACTTC
>TRBV27|.|TRBJ2-3|.
CASTNADRVGPTF
TGTGCCAGCACAAACGCGGACCGCGTCGGTCCCACCTTT
>TRBV14|.|TRBJ2-5|few
CASSQDRFSETQYF
TGTGCCAGCAGCCAAGACAGGTTCTCAGAGACCCAGTACTTC
>TRBV13|.|TRBJ1-2|.
CASSLVVNQGIYGYTF
TGTGCCAGCAGCTTAGTCGTAAACCAAGGCATCTATGGCTACACCTTC
>TRBV9|.|TRBJ2-7|.
CSSSVAPRGNYEQYF
TGTTCCAGCAGCGTAGCCCCGCGGGGAAACTACGAGCAGTACTTC
>TRBV7-2|.|TRBJ1-1|.
CASSLGRTVNTEAFF
TGTGCCAGCAGCCTGGGACGGACGGTGAACACTGAAGCTTTCTTT
>TRBV24-1|TRBD2|TRBJ2-7|.
CATSDFAGDEQYF
TGTGCCACCAGTGATTTCGCGGGAGACGAGCAGTACTTC
>TRBV10-3|.|TRBJ1-4|few
CAIRGSGATEKLFF
TGTGCCATCAGGGGTTCTGGCGCGACTGAAAAACTGTTTTTT
>TRBV19|TRBD2|TRBJ2-4|.
CASSTTGSGQKLAKNIQYF
TGTGCCAGTAGTACCACGGGTAGCGGGCAAAAGCTAGCCAAAAACATTCAGTACTTC
>TRBV7-9|.|TRBJ1-2|.
CASSSPGVVYGYTF
TGTGCCAGCAGCTCCCCCGGGGTGGTCTATGGCTACACCTTC
>TRBV7-8|TRBD2|TRBJ2-2|.
CASSLTPSGAPGELFF
TGTGCCAGCAGTCTAACCCCTAGCGGAGCGCCCGGGGAGCTGTTTTTT
>TRBV7-6|TRBD1|TRBJ1-1|few
CASSRTGSGLGTEAFF
TGTGCCAGCAGCCGGACAGGGAGCGGACTAGGCACTGAAGCTTTCTTT
>TRBV12-3/TRBV12-4|.|TRBJ1-4|.
CASSPPRTAADGKLFF
TGTGCCAGCAGTCCACCTAGGACAGCGGCGGATGGAAAACTGTTTTTT
>TRBV4-1|.|TRBJ2-2|few
CASSLPQGWDNTGELFF
TGCGCCAGCAGCCTACCACAGGGTTGGGATAACACCGGGGAGCTGTTTTTT
>TRBV7-6|TRBD1|TRBJ2-7|few
CASRRGDRKAYEQYF
TGTGCCAGCAGACGAGGGGACAGGAAAGCCTACGAGCAGTACTTC
>TRBV15|.|TRBJ2-1|many
CATSRDLAADEQFF
TGTGCCACCAGCAGAGATCTGGCCGCAGATGAGCAGTTCTTC
>TRBV11-1|TRBD1|TRBJ2-3|few
CASSHPRDRDTDTQYF
TGTGCCAGCAGCCACCCCCGGGACAGAGACACAGATACGCAGTATTTT
>TRBV24-1|TRBD2|TRBJ2-3|many
CATNSGTSGRDTQYF
TGTGCCACCAACTCCGGGACTAGCGGGAGGGATACGCAGTATTTT
>TRBV30|.|TRBJ2-1|.
CAWRAQRGEQFF
TGTGCCTGGAGGGCACAAAGGGGTGAGCAGTTCTTC
>TRBV6-6|TRBD1|TRBJ1-1|.
CASSYSRGRFPGAFF
TGTGCCAGCAGTTACTCGAGGGGGCGATTCCCTGGGGCTTTCTTT
>TRBV10-3|.|TRBJ2-3|.
CAISTSKSTDTQYF
TGTGCCATCAGTACTAGCAAGAGCACAGATACGCAGTATTTT
>TRBV28|.|TRBJ1-5|.
CPTLGSNQPQHF
TGTCCCACCCTCGGGTCAAATCAGCCCCAGCATTTT
>TRBV6-2/TRBV6-3|.|TRBJ2-2|few
CASSGGGGLNTGELFF
TGTGCCAGCAGTGGTGGTGGAGGGCTGAACACCGGGGAGCTGTTTTTT
>TRBV28|TRBD1|TRBJ1-5|many
CASLRLGQGANQHF
TGTGCCAGCTTACGATTGGGGCAGGGGGCGAACCAGCATTTT
>TRBV20-1|.|TRBJ1-2|.
CSASSSYSSGYTF
TGCAGTGCTAGCTCCAGTTACTCTAGTGGCTACACCTTC
>TRBV6-2/TRBV6-3|.|TRBJ2-6|.
CASSPGHFGANVLTF
TGTGCCAGCAGCCCCGGACACTTTGGGGCCAACGTCCTGACTTTC
>TRBV11-2|.|TRBJ2-2|.
CVSQDENTGELFF
TGTGTCAGCCAAGACGAGAACACCGGGGAGCTGTTTTTT
>TRBV11-3|.|TRBJ2-3|.
CASSSTGRWGQTDTDTQYF
TGTGCCAGCAGCTCGACCGGCCGATGGGGGCAGACGGACACAGATACGCAGTATTTT